This entry is about one T cell receptor (beta chain). As yet, its antigen is unknown. TCRdb's table, derived via immunoSEQ multiplex PCR, lists solely in-frame clones and lacks some. The profile shows under 50,000 clones, around 85% of them singletons. This sample stems from a study of radiotherapy plus CTLA-4 blockade in lung cancer. Findings of the study overall: The study found tumor-derived TCR clones expanded in blood after radiotherapy plus ipilimumab.

The CDR3 has 12 amino acids. Trimming took 3 bases from V and 4 from J, leaving 5 bases between them. CDR1 is SGHDN, CDR2 FVKESK, per germline. Patients with chemo-refractory metastatic non-small-cell lung cancer received focal radiation plus CTLA-4 blockade with ipilimumab. The source was peripheral blood, collected from a patient treated with radiotherapy plus ipilimumab. The V call is TRBV14, the J call TRBJ2-3, with unresolved D. This TCR derives from a human donor with non-small cell lung cancer whose response to radiotherapy plus ipilimumab could not be evaluated. The CDR3: CASSHVSDTQYF. The CDR3 DNA sequence: TGTGCCAGCAGCCACGTATCAGATACGCAGTATTTT.